This TCR beta chain came from a study of blood T cell repertoires in COVID-19 (dated by TCRdb to 2019 to 2021). General notes on the study: Samples covering the acute and convalescent phases of COVID-19 were provided by collaborators in the United States, Italy and Spain. The repertoires were made available in a free public database intended to serve as a resource for research on the immune response to SARS-CoV-2. Samples came from the ongoing ImmuneRACE study (first 160 participants) plus 1,254 subjects from 6 global collaborators. The material from the prospective study consisted of cDNA or gDNA derived from T cells, B-cell-depleted T cells, or PBMCs. HLA class I and class II types, where available, came from metadata supplied by the sample provider rather than from assay-based typing. Nearly every sample came with metadata listing a de-identified subject ID, COVID-19 status, age in years and sex. Deeply sampled blood TCRbeta repertoires from subjects exposed to, actively infected with, or recovered from COVID-19 were included in the dataset. General findings and caveats noted by the study authors: How much clinical and demographic metadata was included differed by source and by participant, and the metadata was provided uncurated.

TCRbeta CDR3 regions were amplified from genomic DNA by means of the immunoSEQ Assay, a bias-controlled multiplex PCR. In the original analysis: Nucleated cell counts per sample were estimated from amplification of reference gene primers within the assay. Sequence reads were collapsed and filtered to measure the absolute abundance of every unique TCRbeta CDR3 rearrangement. For each sample, productive Simpson clonality was calculated by taking the square root of Simpson's diversity index across productive rearrangements. The table was pulled from immuneACCESS by TCRdb, which kept in-frame rearrangements only. Such tables lose some clones; where checked, under half of the loss comes from unresolved V genes, and the rest has no known cause. V and J calls and clone size are given by that table; D and trimming were obtained from the DNA. This sample has under 140,000 clones in its table, and about three quarters of those were observed once. The ten largest clonotypes hold more than 15% of the sample.

CDR1 and CDR2, per the germline V gene (reference sequence), are LGHDT and YNNKEL. From V the trimming removes 4 bases and from J it removes 5 bases, while the gene matches leave 4 bases of the junction unaccounted for. CDR3 length: 15 amino acids, cysteine to phenylalanine. Kept here is only the CDR3 DNA, which spans 45 bases and is read in frame from base 1. Collaborating institutions collected whole blood in K2EDTA tubes following their own protocols. Collaborator samples were shipped for TCRbeta analysis as frozen whole blood, isolated PBMCs, or DNA extracted from either sample type. Comment on this clone: It has no known antigen specificity. Nothing much larger sits one base from this clone, and base qualities are not available.

What was sequenced was peripheral blood. This chain is built from TRBV3-1 (or the pseudogene TRBV3-2) and TRBJ2-3; 12 of the junction bases match TRBD2. The sequence was collected from a woman of 80 years or more with active or convalescent COVID-19. CDR3 loop: CASSLRLAGVDTQYF. The nucleotide sequence reads as follows: TGTGCCAGCAGCCTTAGACTAGCGGGAGTAGATACGCAGTATTTT.